This T cell receptor (beta chain) comes out of a study of patients and donors after allogeneic stem cell transplantation. TCRdb processed the RT-PCR reads anew with MiXCR; each CDR3 protein has one entry. The sample shows roughly 190,000 distinct CDR3 sequences, about 40% of them seen only once. Germline V gives CDR1 SEHNR, CDR2 FQNEAQ (reference sequence). V gave up 3 bases and J gave up 6 bases, with 15 bases separating them. CDR3 length: 15 residues. The chain couples TRBV7-9 to TRBJ2-1, with D uncertain. The sequence came from a human donor who was either an allogeneic HSCT recipient or a stem cell or donor lymphocyte infusion donor (not recorded which). It is not recorded whose cells these are; they may come from a transplant donor. The sequenced sample was blood, either unsorted or a sorted T cell fraction (not recorded which). CDR3 sequence: CASSFPLKGRNEQFF. DNA of the CDR3: TGTGCCAGCAGCTTCCCCCTTAAGGGCCGCAATGAGCAGTTCTTC.